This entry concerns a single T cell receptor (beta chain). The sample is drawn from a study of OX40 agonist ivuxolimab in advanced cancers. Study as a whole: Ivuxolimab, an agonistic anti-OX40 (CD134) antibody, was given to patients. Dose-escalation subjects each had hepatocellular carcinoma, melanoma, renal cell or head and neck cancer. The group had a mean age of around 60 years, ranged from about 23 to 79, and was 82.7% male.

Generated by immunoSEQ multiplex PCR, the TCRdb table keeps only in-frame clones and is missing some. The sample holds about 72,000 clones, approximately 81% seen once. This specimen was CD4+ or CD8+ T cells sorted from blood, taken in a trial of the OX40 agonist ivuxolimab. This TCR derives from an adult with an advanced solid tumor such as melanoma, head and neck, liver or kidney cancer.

In DNA, the CDR3 is TGTGCCAGCAGCAAATTCCCCGGGTTGGCGGGGGCCTATTCCTACAATGAGCAGTTCTTC. It is translated as CASSKFPGLAGAYSYNEQFF. The chain links TRBV21-1 to TRBJ2-1; the listed D gene, TRBD2, was not tested against the DNA. TRBV21-1 is deemed a pseudogene. The CDR3 is 20 residues long.